This T cell receptor (beta chain) stems from a study of blood T cells in healthy people across ages (dated by TCRdb to the mid-2010s). With regard to the full study: In model experiments, roughly one uniquely barcoded TCR beta cDNA molecule per two T cells was captured by template switching. To track age-related changes in TCR beta repertoire diversity, the study relied on deep sequencing normalized with unique cDNA molecular identifiers. To avoid experimental bias, donors of different ages were distributed randomly across sequencing lanes. The donors were divided into four age groups: young (average approximately 17 years), middle-aged (about 40), aged (roughly 60) and long-lived (around 87). For two donors (one aged 18 to 30 and one aged 80 or older), the study analyzed two additional independent replicas of 1 million unique cDNA reads from the same blood draw. General study outcomes and caveats: There was a strong correlation between observed TCR beta diversity and the percentage of naive T cells measured by flow cytometry. Because the CMV infection status of the donors was unknown, age-related changes in expanded clonotypes may potentially have been confounded. Total diversity estimates from one million sequenced T cells were considered lower bounds and underestimates. Because profiling used bulk unsorted PBMCs, naive and antigen-experienced compartments could not be compared conclusively. The long-lived group showed more naive CD4+ T cells, fewer expanded clones and increased TCR diversity than the aged group, suggesting age selection. Observed TCR beta diversity per million T cells fell roughly linearly with age, and a significant reduction was already apparent by age roughly 41.

Donors were approximately 42 systemically healthy Caucasian individuals from Russia aged roughly 6 to 95 years. Each donor gave around 9.9 milliliters of peripheral blood, collected into EDTA-treated Vacutainer tubes. Ficoll-Paque density-gradient centrifugation was used to isolate PBMCs, with at least 6.5 million per sample. Total RNA, at least 6 micrograms per sample, was extracted from PBMCs with Trizol reagent. For every donor, flow cytometry on a PBMC aliquot measured the percentage of naive CD45RAhigh/CD27high T cells. Library preparation was by 5' RACE. A second PCR of 7 to 11 cycles was performed with a sample-barcoded 5' primer and a J-beta primer mix. Each TCR beta cDNA molecule received a unique molecular identifier from a template-switch 5' adaptor carrying 12 random nucleotides. Each sample yielded at least 2.5 million CDR3-containing paired-end reads. First-strand cDNA synthesis was performed from all RNA using the Mint cDNA synthesis kit, with priming by a TRBC-specific oligonucleotide. Following uracil-DNA glycosylase treatment, all cDNA underwent a first 18-cycle PCR with the universal primers M1SS and BC2_uni_R. On the authors' methods: For normalization, 1 million high-quality reads were randomly selected from each sample, with every read carrying a distinct molecular identifier. Reads with shared molecular identifiers were discarded instead of being binned into consensus sequences. MiTCR, set to a Q25 quality threshold and the strictest error-elimination algorithm, was used for CDR3 identification, clonotype clustering and error correction. A nonparametric unseen species model using Euler transformation provided a lower-bound estimate of total TCR beta diversity. Through fastp at Q25 and MiXCR, TCRdb rebuilt clones from the public reads, retaining in-frame beta chains. Identical CDR3 proteins give one entry, which carries the most common genes and DNA. Here the V and J calls rest on TCRdb's processing, not on the authors' analysis. Recorded for this sample are over 1,500,000 distinct CDR3 sequences; roughly two fifths of them occurred a single time. The top ten constitute under 25% of the sample.

The CDR3, from cysteine to phenylalanine, totals 16 residues. Only the CDR3 region is kept as DNA, spanning 48 bases read in frame from base 1. The junction carries 16 bases between V and J, which are trimmed by 0 bases and 5 bases respectively. Sequences LGHNA (CDR1) and YNFKEQ (CDR2) are obtained from the germline V gene. On this clonotype itself: Its antigen is currently not known. Base quality data are lacking; no much larger clone is found one base away.

The source material was blood. This receptor was taken from a human donor in good health. The rearranged segments are TRBV4-2 and TRBJ1-1; the D gene is perhaps TRBD1, on 5 matching bases. This receptor has the CDR3 CASSQDPQGLLTEAFF. The sequenced DNA: TGTGCCAGCAGCCAAGATCCCCAGGGTTTATTGACTGAAGCTTTCTTT.